This T cell receptor (beta chain) was observed in a study of CD8 T cells in Susac syndrome (dated by TCRdb to between 2018 and 2020). General notes on the study: The study used repertoire sequencing to test whether antigen drove CD8+ T cell activation and differentiation in Susac syndrome. On the study overall, not on this receptor specifically: The number of individuals in the TCR sequencing and HLA analysis was recognized as being relatively small.

Concerning this clonotype itself: Its antigen remains unidentified. The input lacks base qualities; no much larger clone sits a single base away.

Peripheral blood CD8+ and CD4+ T cells from healthy donors, Susac syndrome patients and multiple sclerosis patients were profiled using high-throughput TCR beta sequencing. Treatment-naive patients with stable or active relapsing-remitting disease fulfilling revised McDonald criteria were used as multiple sclerosis controls. CD8+ TEMRA cells were enriched by FACS, while bulk CD8+ and CD4+ T cells were purified by magnetic negative isolation. Blood was drawn into EDTA tubes, processed within 24 hours, and PBMCs were isolated by density gradient centrifugation. PBMCs intended for TCR sequencing were cryopreserved in liquid nitrogen and thawed later in a water bath at 37 degrees C. The sorted or isolated CD4+, CD8+ and CD8+ TEMRA cells reached a purity of at least 90%. RNA was extracted using the RNeasy kit, and roughly 0.45 to 1 microgram was reverse transcribed with random hexamers. The immunoSEQ multiplex PCR assay, covering 54 Vbeta and 13 Jbeta segments, was used to amplify TCR beta CDR3 regions. PCR amplification bias was corrected using a synthetic template baseline for primer optimization and computational correction. Per the authors' processing: Only productive sequences were kept, with reads annotated to V, D and J genes according to IMGT and analyzed in immunoSEQ Analyzer. Clonality was calculated as one minus the Shannon entropy normalized by log2 of the number of productive unique sequences. Public and private clones were assessed among the 100 most prevalent clones of each patient and control. Susac-specific clones were defined as absent from healthy and MS cohorts, approximately 1,000 published viral clones and other ImmuneACCESS disease sequences. Using fastp at Q25 and MiXCR, TCRdb reprocessed the public reads and kept productive beta chains. Rows matching on CDR3 protein sequence are summarized as one entry with the most common DNA and genes. These V and J calls are TCRdb output, not the study's own analysis. This sample gives some 110,000 distinct CDR3 sequences in total; 85% to 95% of them show up just once. The biggest ten clones account for just under 0.095% of the sample.

The CDR3 starts with the cysteine, ends with the phenylalanine, and has 13 residues. The sequence is cut down to CDR3 DNA, 39 bases in frame from base 1. Relative to germline, V is missing 5 bases and J is missing 7 bases, with 6 bases of the junction outside any gene match. CDR1 and CDR2 are drawn from the germline V gene: MNHEY, SVGAGI. Sequenced sample: CD4+ T cells from PBMCs. Here the chain combines TRBV6-5 and TRBJ2-7; TRBD2 matches 9 bases in the middle. The source is a human donor with multiple sclerosis. The CDR3 in this case is CASSGGGAREQYF. The nucleotide sequence reads as follows: TGTGCCAGCAGTGGCGGGGGGGCTCGGGAGCAGTACTTC.